This T cell receptor (beta chain) was obtained from a study of PD-L1 blockade in urothelial cancer. In the study overall: Atezolizumab was started by patients in the mid-2010s at 1,200 mg intravenously every 3 weeks. About 85% of the roughly 30 patients comprised males who had bladder-origin urothelial cancer.

Data came from immunoSEQ multiplex PCR; TCRdb stores just in-frame clones and leaves some out. The table includes 45,000 to 65,000 clones, roughly 87% detected once. The CDR3 runs 14 residues. Trimming took 5 bases from V and 2 from J; bases not matched to a gene: 4. Germline lookup yields CDR1 SGHTA and CDR2 FQGTGA. Time point denoted: pretreatment peripheral blood. The genes are TRBV7-3 and TRBJ2-7, with 9 bases identical to TRBD2. This TCR derives from a man aged 70-80 years with urothelial cancer. The source was PBMCs, collected around atezolizumab (anti-PD-L1) treatment. The CDR3 loop reads CASSDLAGPYEQYF. DNA of the CDR3: TGTGCCAGCAGCGACCTAGCGGGGCCCTACGAGCAGTACTTC.